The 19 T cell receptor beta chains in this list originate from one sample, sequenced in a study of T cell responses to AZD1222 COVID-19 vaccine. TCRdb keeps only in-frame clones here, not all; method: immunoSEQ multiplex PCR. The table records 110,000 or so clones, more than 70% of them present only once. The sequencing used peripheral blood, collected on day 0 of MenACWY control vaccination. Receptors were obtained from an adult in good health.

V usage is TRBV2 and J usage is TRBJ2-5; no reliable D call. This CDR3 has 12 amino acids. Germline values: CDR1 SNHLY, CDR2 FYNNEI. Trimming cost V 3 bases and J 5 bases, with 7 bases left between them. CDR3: CASSDLGETQYF. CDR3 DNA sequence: TGTGCCAGCAGTGACCTAGGCGAGACCCAGTACTTC.

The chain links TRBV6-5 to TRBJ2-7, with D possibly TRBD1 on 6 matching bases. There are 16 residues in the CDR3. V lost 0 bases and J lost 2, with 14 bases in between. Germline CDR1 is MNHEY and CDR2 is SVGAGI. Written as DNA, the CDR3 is TGTGCCAGCAGTTACTCGGCAGGGGATGGGACCTACGAGCAGTACTTC. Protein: CASSYSAGDGTYEQYF.

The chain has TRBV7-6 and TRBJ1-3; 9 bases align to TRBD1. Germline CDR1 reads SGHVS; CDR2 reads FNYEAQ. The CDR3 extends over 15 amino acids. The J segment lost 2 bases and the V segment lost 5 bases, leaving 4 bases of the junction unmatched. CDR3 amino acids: CASSPGTGPGNTIYF. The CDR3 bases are TGTGCCAGCAGCCCCGGGACAGGGCCTGGAAACACCATATATTTT.

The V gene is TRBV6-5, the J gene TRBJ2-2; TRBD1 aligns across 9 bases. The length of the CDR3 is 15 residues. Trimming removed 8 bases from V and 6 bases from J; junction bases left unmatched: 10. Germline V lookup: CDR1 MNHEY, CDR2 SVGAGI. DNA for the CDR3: TGTGCCAGCGAGCCGGGACAGGGTCCACCCGGGGAGCTGTTTTTT. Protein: CASEPGQGPPGELFF.

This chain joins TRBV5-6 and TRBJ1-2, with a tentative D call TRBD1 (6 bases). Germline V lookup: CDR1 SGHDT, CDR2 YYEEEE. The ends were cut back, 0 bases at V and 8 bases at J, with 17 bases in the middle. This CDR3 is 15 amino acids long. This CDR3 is CASSLDVQGIHGYTF. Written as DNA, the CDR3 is TGTGCCAGCAGCTTGGATGTTCAGGGGATTCACGGCTACACCTTC.

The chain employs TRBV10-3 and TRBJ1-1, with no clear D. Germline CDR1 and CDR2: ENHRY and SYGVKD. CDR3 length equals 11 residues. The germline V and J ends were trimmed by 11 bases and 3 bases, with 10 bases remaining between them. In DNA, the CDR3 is TGTGCCTCCCACGAGTACACTGAAGCTTTCTTT. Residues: CASHEYTEAFF.

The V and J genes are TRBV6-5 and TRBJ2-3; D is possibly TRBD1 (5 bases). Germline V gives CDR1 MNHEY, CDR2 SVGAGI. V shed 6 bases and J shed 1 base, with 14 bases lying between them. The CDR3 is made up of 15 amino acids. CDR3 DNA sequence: TGTGCCAGCAGAAGATACTTAGGGGGCACAGATACGCAGTATTTT. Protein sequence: CASRRYLGGTDTQYF.

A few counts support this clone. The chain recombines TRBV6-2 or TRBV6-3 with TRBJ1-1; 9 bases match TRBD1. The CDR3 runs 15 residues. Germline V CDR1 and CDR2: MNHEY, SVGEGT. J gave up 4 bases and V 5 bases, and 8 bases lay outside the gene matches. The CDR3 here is CASSDRGSLTTEAFF. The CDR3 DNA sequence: TGTGCCAGCAGTGACAGGGGGTCTTTGACCACTGAAGCTTTCTTT.

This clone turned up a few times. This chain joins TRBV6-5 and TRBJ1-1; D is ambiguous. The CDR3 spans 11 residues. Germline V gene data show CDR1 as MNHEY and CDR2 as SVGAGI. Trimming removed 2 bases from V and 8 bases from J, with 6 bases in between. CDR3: CASSYGIEAFF. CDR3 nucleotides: TGTGCCAGCAGTTACGGGATCGAAGCTTTCTTT.

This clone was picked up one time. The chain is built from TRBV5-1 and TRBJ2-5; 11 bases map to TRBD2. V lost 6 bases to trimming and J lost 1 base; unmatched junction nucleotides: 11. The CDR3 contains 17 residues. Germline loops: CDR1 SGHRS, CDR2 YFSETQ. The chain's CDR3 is CASTTGLAGVFQETQYF. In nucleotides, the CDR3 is TGCGCCAGCACCACTGGACTAGCGGGCGTATTCCAAGAGACCCAGTACTTC.

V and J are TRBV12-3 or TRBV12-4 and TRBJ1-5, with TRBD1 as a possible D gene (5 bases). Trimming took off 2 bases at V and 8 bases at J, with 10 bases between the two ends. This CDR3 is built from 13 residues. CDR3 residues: CASSLNGGKPQHF. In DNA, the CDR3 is TGTGCCAGCAGTTTAAATGGGGGGAAGCCCCAGCATTTT.

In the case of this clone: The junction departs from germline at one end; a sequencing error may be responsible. The CDR3 region is CASSASPGHTVNLVF. CDR3 nucleotide sequence: TGTGCCAGCAGCGCATCACCGGGACACACTGTTAACCTCGTTTTT. The chain combines TRBV7-6 with TRBJ1-4; D perhaps matches TRBD1 (6 bases). The CDR3 spans 15 residues. CDR1 and CDR2 (germline): SGHVS, FNYEAQ.

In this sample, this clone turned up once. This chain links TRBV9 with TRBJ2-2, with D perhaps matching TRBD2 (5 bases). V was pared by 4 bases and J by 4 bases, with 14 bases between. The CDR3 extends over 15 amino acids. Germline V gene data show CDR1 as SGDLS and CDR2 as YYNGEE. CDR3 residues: CASSPRSGGTGELFF. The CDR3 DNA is TGTGCCAGCAGCCCGAGAAGCGGAGGCACCGGGGAGCTGTTTTTT.

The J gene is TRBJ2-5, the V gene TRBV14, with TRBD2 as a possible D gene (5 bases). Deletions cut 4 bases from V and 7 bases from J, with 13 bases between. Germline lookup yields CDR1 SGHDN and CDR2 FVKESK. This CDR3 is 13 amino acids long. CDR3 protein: CASSPWTRGTQYF. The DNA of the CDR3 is TGTGCCAGCAGCCCTTGGACCCGGGGGACCCAGTACTTC.

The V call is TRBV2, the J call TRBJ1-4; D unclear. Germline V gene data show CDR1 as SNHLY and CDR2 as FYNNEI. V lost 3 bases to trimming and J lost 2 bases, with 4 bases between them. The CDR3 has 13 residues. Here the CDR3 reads CASSDRTNEKLFF. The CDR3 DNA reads TGTGCCAGCAGTGACAGGACTAATGAAAAACTGTTTTTT.

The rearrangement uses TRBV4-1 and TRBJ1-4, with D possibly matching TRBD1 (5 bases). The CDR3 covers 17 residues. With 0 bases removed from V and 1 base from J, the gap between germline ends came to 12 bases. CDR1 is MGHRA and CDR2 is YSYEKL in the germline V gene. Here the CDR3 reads CASSQEGAGVTNEKLFF. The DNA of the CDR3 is TGCGCCAGCAGCCAAGAAGGAGCGGGGGTAACTAATGAAAAACTGTTTTTT.

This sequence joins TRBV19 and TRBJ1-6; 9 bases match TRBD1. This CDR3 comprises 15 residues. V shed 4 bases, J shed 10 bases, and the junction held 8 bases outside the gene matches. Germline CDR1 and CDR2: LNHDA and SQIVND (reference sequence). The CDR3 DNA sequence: TGTGCCAGTAGTACAGGACAGGGGCCTTGGTCACCCCTCCACTTT. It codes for CASSTGQGPWSPLHF.

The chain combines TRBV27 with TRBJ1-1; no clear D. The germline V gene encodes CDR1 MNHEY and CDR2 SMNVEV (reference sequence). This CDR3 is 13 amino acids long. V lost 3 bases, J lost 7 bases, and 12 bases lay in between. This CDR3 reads CASSLSIDFEAFF. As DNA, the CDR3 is TGTGCCAGCAGTTTGTCCATCGACTTTGAAGCTTTCTTT.

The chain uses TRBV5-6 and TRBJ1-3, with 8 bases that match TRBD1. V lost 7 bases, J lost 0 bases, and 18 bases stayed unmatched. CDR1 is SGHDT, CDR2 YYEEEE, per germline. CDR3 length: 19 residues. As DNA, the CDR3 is TGTGCCAGCGAACCTTTCAATCCAAGGACAGGGAGCTCTGGAAACACCATATATTTT. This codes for CASEPFNPRTGSSGNTIYF.